The present T cell receptor beta chain was sequenced within a study of cytomegalovirus exposure and HLA in healthy donors. In the PCR, 60 Vbeta and 13 Jbeta primers were used. Under the authors' procedure: In a later analysis, around 10 million of 65 million to 80 million unique beta chains occurred in at least two donors. Method: immunoSEQ multiplex PCR; TCRdb's copy keeps in-frame clones and lacks some. That table supplies the V and J calls and clone size; D and trimming were determined from the DNA. The profile shows 93,000 or so clones, around four fifths of them singletons. The V gene's germline CDR1 is MNHNY and CDR2 SVGAGI (reference sequence). The CDR3 length is 15 residues. V lost 5 bases and J 4 bases, leaving 15 bases between the germline ends.

The sequence was obtained from a woman aged 18-29 years in good health and CMV-seropositive. J is TRBJ1-5 and V is TRBV6-6; TRBD1 might be the D (5 bases). The sequencing sample was made of PBMCs. The CDR3 sequence is CASSPEGVRNQPQHF. The CDR3 bases are TGTGCCAGCAGTCCCGAAGGGGTCCGAAATCAGCCCCAGCATTTT.